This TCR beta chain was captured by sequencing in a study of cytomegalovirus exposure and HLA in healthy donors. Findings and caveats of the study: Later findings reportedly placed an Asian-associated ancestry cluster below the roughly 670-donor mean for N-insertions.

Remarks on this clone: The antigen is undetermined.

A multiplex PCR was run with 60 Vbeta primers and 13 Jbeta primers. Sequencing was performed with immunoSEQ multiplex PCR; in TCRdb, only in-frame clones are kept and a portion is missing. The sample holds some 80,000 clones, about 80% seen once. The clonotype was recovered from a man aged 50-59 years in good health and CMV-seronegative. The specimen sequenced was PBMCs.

In DNA form, the CDR3 reads TGTGCCAGCAGTTCTGGGGGGATGGCTTTCTTT. This encodes CASSSGGMAFF. V gene TRBV6-5 combines with J gene TRBJ1-1, with D possibly being TRBD1 (5 bases). Germline V gene data show CDR1 as MNHEY and CDR2 as SVGAGI. V lost 4 bases to trimming and J lost 11 bases, with 11 bases between them. The length of the CDR3 is 11 residues.